The present entry profiles one TCR beta chain with its context. Roughly 0.45 to 1 ug RNA was reverse transcribed with random hexamers. Across 54 Vbeta and 13 Jbeta, TCR beta CDR3 was amplified with immunoSEQ multiplex PCR. TCRdb re-called the immunoSEQ multiplex PCR reads with MiXCR, one entry per CDR3 protein. The data hold 150,000 to 200,000 distinct CDR3 sequences, with approximately 94% observed a single time. CDR1 and CDR2 from the germline V gene are SEHNR and FQNEAQ (reference sequence). Trimming cost V 5 bases and J 4 bases, with 15 bases left between them. CDR3 length: 15 residues. The multiple sclerosis controls, all treatment-naive patients, had relapsing-remitting disease that was stable or active. The record originates from a study of CD8 T cells in Susac syndrome.

Material for sequencing was CD4+ T cells from PBMCs. V is TRBV7-9 and J is TRBJ2-4; no firm D call. The clonotype comes from a human donor with multiple sclerosis. CDR3 DNA: TGTGCCAGCAGCCCCGACGGGCCCTGGAAAAACATTCAGTACTTC. Protein sequence: CASSPDGPWKNIQYF.